This TCR beta chain originates from a study of T-cell memory formation after mild COVID-19. About the research overall: The two donors had largely donor-specific TCR clusters. Study-level findings and limits: The appearance of some responding clones in pre-infection memory suggested that cross-reactive memory joined. Shrinking CD4+ clones were chiefly CM and EM; CD8+ ones were chiefly EMRA.

This clonotype was observed at least ten times. The target antigen is unknown. Using constant-segment primers, 5'RACE produced TCR alpha and TCR beta cDNA libraries carrying sample barcodes and UMIs. TCRdb ran MiXCR on the 5' RACE reads and lists one entry per CDR3 protein. Of roughly 580,000 distinct CDR3 sequences in the sample, roughly 18% were seen once. The CDR3 extends over 15 amino acids. V lost 4 bases, J lost 7 bases, and 20 bases lay in between. CDR1 is SGHRS and CDR2 is YFSETQ in the germline V gene. The TCR was taken from an adult woman who had mild COVID-19 (a few samples of this study predate the infection). Cell type and time point are not known. This chain connects TRBV5-1 to TRBJ1-2; TRBD1 might be the D (5 bases). The sequencing input was PBMCs or a T cell subset sorted from them (not recorded which). The CDR3, as DNA: TGCGCCAGCAGCCCCAGGTGGGACGTCGGTCTTGGCTACACCTTC. This sequence encodes CASSPRWDVGLGYTF.